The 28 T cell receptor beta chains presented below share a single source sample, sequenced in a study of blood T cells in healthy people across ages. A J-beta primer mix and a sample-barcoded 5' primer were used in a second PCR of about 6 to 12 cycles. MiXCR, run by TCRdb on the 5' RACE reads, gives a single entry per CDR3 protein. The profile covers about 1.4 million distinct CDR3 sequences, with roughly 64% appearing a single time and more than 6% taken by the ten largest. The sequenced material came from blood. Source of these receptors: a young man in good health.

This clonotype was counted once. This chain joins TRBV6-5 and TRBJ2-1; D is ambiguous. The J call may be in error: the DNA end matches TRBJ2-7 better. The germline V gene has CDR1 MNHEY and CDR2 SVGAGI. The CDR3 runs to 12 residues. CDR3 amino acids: CASHSSYNEQYF. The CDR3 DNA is TGTGCCAGCCACAGCTCCTACAATGAGCAGTACTTC.

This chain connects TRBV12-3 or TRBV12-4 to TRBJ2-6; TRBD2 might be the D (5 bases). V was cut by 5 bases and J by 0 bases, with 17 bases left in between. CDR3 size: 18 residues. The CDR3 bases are TGTGCCAGCAGTCGCGGGTCCCCCGGACGCTCTGGGGCCAACGTCCTGACTTTC. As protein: CASSRGSPGRSGANVLTF.

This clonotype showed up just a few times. CDR3 amino acids: CASSEERGSSYNEQFF. The CDR3 nucleotides read TGTGCCAGCAGCGAAGAGCGGGGGAGCTCCTACAATGAGCAGTTCTTC. The chain joins TRBV7-9 to TRBJ2-1; 8 bases line up with TRBD2. Germline V gene sequence: CDR1 SEHNR, CDR2 FQNEAQ (reference sequence). The length of the CDR3 is 16 residues. With 5 bases clipped from V and 0 bases from J, the junction kept 6 bases outside the gene matches.

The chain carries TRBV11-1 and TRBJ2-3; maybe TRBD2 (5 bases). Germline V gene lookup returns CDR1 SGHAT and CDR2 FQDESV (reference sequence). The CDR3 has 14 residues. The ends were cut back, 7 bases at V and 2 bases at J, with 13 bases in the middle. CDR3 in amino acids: CASTKIGITDTQYF. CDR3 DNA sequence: TGTGCCAGCACCAAAATCGGGATCACAGATACGCAGTATTTT.

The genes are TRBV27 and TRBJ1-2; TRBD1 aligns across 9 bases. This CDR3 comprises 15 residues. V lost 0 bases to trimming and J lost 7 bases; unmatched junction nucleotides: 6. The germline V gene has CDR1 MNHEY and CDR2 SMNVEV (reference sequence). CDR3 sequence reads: CASSLSRTGGVGYTF. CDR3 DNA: TGTGCCAGCAGTTTATCCCGCACAGGGGGCGTTGGCTACACCTTC.

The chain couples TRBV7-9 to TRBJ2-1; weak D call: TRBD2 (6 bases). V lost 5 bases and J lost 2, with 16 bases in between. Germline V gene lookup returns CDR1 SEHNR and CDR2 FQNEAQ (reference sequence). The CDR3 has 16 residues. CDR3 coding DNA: TGTGCCAGCAGCCCCTCTTATCGCGGGGCCTACAATGAGCAGTTCTTC. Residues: CASSPSYRGAYNEQFF.

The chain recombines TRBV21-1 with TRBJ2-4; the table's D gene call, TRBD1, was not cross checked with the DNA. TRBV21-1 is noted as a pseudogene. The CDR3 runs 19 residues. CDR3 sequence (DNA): TGTGCCAGCAGCAATGACAGCTGGACCTCAGAGATAGCCAAAAACATTCAGTACTTC. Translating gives CASSNDSWTSEIAKNIQYF.

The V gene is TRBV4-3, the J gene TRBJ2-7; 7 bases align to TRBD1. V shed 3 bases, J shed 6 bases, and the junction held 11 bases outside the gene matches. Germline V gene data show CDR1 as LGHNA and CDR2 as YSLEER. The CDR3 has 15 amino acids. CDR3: CASSQDTGDLGEQYF. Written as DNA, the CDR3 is TGCGCCAGCAGCCAGGACACAGGGGATTTGGGCGAGCAGTACTTC.

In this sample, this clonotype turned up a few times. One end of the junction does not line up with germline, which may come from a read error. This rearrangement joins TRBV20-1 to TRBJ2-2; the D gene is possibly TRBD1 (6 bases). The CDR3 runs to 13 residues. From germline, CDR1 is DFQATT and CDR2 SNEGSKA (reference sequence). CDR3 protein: CGPRDIDTGELFF. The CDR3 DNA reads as TGTGGACCAAGGGACATAGACACCGGGGAGCTGTTTTTT.

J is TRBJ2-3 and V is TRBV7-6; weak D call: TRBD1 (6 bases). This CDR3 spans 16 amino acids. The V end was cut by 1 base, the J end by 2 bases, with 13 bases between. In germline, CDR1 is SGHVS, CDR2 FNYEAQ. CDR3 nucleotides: TGTGCCAGCAGCTTAGTTAGCAGGGGTATCACAGATACGCAGTATTTT. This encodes CASSLVSRGITDTQYF.

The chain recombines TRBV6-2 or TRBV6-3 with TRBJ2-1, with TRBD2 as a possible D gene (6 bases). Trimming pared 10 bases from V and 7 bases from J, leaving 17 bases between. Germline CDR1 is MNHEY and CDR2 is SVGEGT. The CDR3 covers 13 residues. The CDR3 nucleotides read TGTGCCACCTTCCTGGGGGGTGTAAATGAGCAGTTCTTC. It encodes CATFLGGVNEQFF.

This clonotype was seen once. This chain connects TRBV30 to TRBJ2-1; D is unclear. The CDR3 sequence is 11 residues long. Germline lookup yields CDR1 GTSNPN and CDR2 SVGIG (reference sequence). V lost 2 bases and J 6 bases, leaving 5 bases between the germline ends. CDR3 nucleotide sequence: TGTGCCTGGAGTCTATCCAATGAGCAGTTCTTC. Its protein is CAWSLSNEQFF. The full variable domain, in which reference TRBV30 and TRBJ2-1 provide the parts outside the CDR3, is SQTIHQWPATLVQPVGSPLSLECTVEGTSNPNLYWYRQAAGRGLQLLFYSVGIGQISSEVPQNLSASRPQDRQFILSSKKLLLSDSGFYLCAWSLSNEQFFGPGTRLTVL.

The CDR3 loop is CASSHGLAGGQETQYF. CDR3 bases: TGTGCCAGCAGTCACGGACTAGCGGGAGGGCAAGAGACCCAGTACTTC. The chain employs TRBV6-6 and TRBJ2-5; TRBD2 matches 15 bases. The ends lost 5 bases at V and 2 bases at J; junction bases unmatched: 3. The CDR3 consists of 16 residues. CDR1 is MNHNY and CDR2 is SVGAGI in the germline V gene (reference sequence).

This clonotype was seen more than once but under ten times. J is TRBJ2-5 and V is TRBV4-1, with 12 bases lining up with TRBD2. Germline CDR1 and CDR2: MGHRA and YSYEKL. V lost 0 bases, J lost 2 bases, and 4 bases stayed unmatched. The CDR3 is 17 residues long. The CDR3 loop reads CASSQDSGLAGQETQYF. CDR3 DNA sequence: TGCGCCAGCAGCCAAGATAGCGGACTAGCGGGGCAAGAGACCCAGTACTTC.

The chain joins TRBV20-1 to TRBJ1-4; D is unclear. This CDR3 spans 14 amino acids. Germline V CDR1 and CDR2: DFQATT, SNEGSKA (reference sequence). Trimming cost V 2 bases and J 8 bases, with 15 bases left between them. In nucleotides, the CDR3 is TGCAGTGCTAGAAGACCGAATCTCGGGGAAAAACTGTTTTTT. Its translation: CSARRPNLGEKLFF.

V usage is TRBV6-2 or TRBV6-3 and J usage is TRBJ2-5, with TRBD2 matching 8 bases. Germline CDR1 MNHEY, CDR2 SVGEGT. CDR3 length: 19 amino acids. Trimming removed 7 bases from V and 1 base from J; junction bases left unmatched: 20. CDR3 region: CASKVSAGGLTTSQETQYF. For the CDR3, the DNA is TGTGCCAGCAAGGTGTCGGCGGGGGGCCTCACAACCTCCCAAGAGACCCAGTACTTC.

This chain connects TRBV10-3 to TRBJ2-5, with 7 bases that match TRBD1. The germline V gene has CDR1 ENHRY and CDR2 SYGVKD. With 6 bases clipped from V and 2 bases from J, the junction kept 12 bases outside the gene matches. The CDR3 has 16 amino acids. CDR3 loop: CAISVTGSGRQETQYF. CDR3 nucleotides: TGTGCCATCAGCGTGACAGGGTCGGGACGGCAAGAGACCCAGTACTTC.

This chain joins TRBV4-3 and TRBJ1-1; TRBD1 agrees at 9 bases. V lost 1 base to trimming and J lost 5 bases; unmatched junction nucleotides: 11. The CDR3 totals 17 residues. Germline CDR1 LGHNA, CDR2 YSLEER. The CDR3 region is CASSQGQGGLGRTEAFF. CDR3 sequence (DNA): TGCGCCAGCAGCCAAGGACAGGGGGGTCTTGGCAGGACTGAAGCTTTCTTT.

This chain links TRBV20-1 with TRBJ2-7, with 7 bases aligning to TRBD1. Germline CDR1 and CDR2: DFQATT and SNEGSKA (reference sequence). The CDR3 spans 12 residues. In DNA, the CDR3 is TGCAGCGCCTTACAGGGGCTATACGAGCAGTACTTC. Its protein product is CSALQGLYEQYF.

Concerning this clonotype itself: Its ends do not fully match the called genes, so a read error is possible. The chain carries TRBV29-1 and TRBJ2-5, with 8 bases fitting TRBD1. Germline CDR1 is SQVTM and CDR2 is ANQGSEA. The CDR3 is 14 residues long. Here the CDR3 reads CSGSRDRLQETRYF. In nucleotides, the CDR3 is TGCAGCGGGAGTAGGGACAGGCTACAAGAGACCCGGTACTTC.

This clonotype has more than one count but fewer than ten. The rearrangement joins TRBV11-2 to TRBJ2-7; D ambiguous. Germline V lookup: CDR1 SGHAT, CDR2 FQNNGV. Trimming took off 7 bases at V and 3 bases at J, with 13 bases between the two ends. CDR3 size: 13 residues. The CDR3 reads CASNKQAYYEQYF. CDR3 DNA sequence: TGTGCCAGCAACAAACAAGCGTACTACGAGCAGTACTTC.

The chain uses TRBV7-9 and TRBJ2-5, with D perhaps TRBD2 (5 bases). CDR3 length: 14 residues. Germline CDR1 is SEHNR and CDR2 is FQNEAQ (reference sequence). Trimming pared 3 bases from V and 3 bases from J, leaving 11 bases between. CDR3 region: CASSFSMREETQYF. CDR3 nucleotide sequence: TGTGCCAGCAGCTTTTCCATGCGGGAAGAGACCCAGTACTTC.

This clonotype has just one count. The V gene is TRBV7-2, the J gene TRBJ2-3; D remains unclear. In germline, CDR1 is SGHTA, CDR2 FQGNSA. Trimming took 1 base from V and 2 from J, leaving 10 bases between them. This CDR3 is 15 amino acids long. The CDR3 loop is CASSLVVGHTDTQYF. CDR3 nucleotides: TGTGCCAGCAGCTTAGTAGTCGGCCACACAGATACGCAGTATTTT.

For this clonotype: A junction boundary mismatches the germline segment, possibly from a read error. The CDR3 coding sequence is TGTGCCAGCAGGTACTTCGGGAATGAGCAGTACTTC. Translation: CASRYFGNEQYF. V and J are TRBV6-2 or TRBV6-3 and TRBJ2-5; tentatively, D is TRBD2 (5 bases). There are 12 residues in the CDR3. Germline V gene data show CDR1 as MNHEY and CDR2 as SVGEGT.

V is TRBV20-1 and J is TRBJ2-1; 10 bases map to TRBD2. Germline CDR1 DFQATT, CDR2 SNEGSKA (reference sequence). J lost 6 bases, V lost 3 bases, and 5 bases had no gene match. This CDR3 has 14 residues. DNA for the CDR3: TGCAGTGCTAGTATCGCTAGCGGGGGCAATGAGCAGTTCTTC. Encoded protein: CSASIASGGNEQFF.

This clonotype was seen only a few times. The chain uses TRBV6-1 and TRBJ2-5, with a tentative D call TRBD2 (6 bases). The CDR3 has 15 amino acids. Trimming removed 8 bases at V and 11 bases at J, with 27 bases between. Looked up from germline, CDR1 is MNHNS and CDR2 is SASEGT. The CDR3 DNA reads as TGTGCCAGCTTCCCCCTTCTTAAGGACTACAATGAGCAGTACTTC. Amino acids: CASFPLLKDYNEQYF.

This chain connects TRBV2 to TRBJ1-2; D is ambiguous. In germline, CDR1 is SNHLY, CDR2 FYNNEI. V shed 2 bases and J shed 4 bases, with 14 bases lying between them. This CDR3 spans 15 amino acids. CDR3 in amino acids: CASSERRTVGYGYTF. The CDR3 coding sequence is TGTGCCAGCAGTGAAAGGAGGACCGTGGGCTATGGCTACACCTTC.

CDR3 region: CATSAGQGSYEQYF. The CDR3 coding sequence is TGTGCCACAAGTGCGGGACAGGGGTCCTACGAGCAGTACTTC. This chain joins TRBV2 and TRBJ2-7, with 10 bases lining up with TRBD1. The V segment lost 10 bases and the J segment 1 base; nucleotides outside the gene matches: 7. The CDR3 covers 14 residues. In germline, CDR1 is SNHLY, CDR2 FYNNEI.